The sequence of this T cell receptor (beta chain) was determined in a study of shared clonotypes between healthy human individuals (dated by TCRdb to the early 2020s). Regarding the complete study: Three men and two women, aged 18 to 49 years, made up the cohort. Between about 0.8 and 8.9 billion PBMCs per donor were obtained by leukapheresis. Libraries were prepared and TCR repertoires were sequenced by different laboratories using diverse techniques, in order to increase sequencing depth and limit assay-specific biases. To estimate repertoire size and how much clonotypes are shared between individuals, the study performed deep sequencing of blood TCR repertoires from about five healthy adults. For each donor, CD4 naive and CD4 memory were each run on three plates, CD8 naive on two plates, and CD8 memory on one plate. Points the paper makes about the study in general: Larger estimated clonotype richness was generally found for naive subsets than for memory subsets. Compared with non-shared clonotypes, the clonotypes found in all four sorted-subset donors had higher generation probabilities. Pairwise subsampling indicated that sequencing depth was expected to affect the degree of clonotype sharing among donors. When several donors were compared, the shared fraction of clonotypes was roughly 4.8% for naive CD4, approximately 3.5% for naive CD8, 2% to 2.5% for memory CD4, and around 0.4% for memory CD8. Sampling was restricted to blood, and TCR repertoires in tissue are likely to differ from TCR repertoires in blood. Even with the large sequencing depth, rarefaction of the sorted-subset datasets indicated that sequencing was incomplete. Because the study included a small number of donors, the genetic and exposure-history diversity represented was limited.

For this clone: No antigen is known for it. Base qualities are missing; no much larger clone stands one base away.

Using the deep immunoSEQ assay, multiplex PCR amplified TCR CDR3 regions from genomic DNA. Extracted genomic DNA from each cell subset was distributed evenly across all wells of several immunoSEQ 96-well plates, and each plate was treated as a replicate. Each replicate PCR for sorted subsets received 200 ng genomic DNA, equal to about 30,000 T cell genomes. Purified libraries were measured with a Qubit 3.0 fluorometer, size-checked on a Bioanalyzer 2100, and measured again with the KAPA Library Quantification kit. A separate single-read 150-cycle Illumina NextSeq 550 flow cell was used to sequence each immunoSEQ 96-well plate. For the original study's pipeline: Because the immunoSEQ output included only junctional sequences and no quality scores, the filtering could not be the same as the filtering used for full-length reads. Sequences were annotated with PyIR, a Python wrapper for IgBLAST v1.9, and V/J genes and CDR3 were assigned using IMGT germline references. Reads were removed for weak V/J assignments (E-value above 1e-6), missing CDR3, stop codons, out-of-frame junctions, or ambiguous translated residues. V3J clonotypes were defined by identical inferred V gene, J gene, and CDR3 amino acid sequence. Percentage overlap between repertoires was calculated by dividing the number of shared unique clonotypes by the size of the smaller repertoire. Richness of each repertoire was evaluated using RTK rarefaction, the Chao1 estimator, and Recon v2.1 estimates of unobserved clonotypes. Generation probabilities for all TCRbeta clonotypes obtained by the gDNA method from a handful of donors were computed using OLGA. TCRdb obtained this table from immuneACCESS and retained in-frame rearrangements with V and J assigned. These tables miss some clones; where compared with another copy, unresolved V genes account for less than half of the shortfall, and the remainder is unexplained. Clonal size and the V and J genes are those of that table, whereas D and trimming came from the DNA. A total of roughly 500,000 clones appear in this sample, about 96% of them only once. The ten largest account for 0.05% to 0.07% of the sample.

CDR1 MNHNS and CDR2 SASEGT were looked up in the germline V gene. Trimming takes 7 bases from V and 2 bases from J, and the germline ends sit 12 bases apart. Taken from cysteine to phenylalanine, the CDR3 has 14 residues. Only the CDR3 DNA is retained, 42 bases long and in frame from the first base. The donors were healthy, HIV-negative adults who had no recently reported acute infections or vaccinations. Every donor was a Caucasian adult residing in Nashville, Tennessee, USA. CD4+ T cells were enriched by magnetic negative selection; naive cells were then positively selected on CD45RA, and the negative fraction formed the memory subset. Blood was collected by leukapheresis, and PBMCs were isolated by Ficoll-Histopaque density gradient centrifugation and then cryopreserved in liquid nitrogen vapor phase. Analytical flow cytometry was used to check the purity and quantity of each magnetically sorted T cell population. Genomic DNA was isolated from each sorted fraction and quantified by UV absorbance on a Nanodrop 2000c.

The rearranged chain carries TRBV6-1 and TRBJ2-1; TRBD2 is possibly the D segment (6 matching bases). Specimen: naive CD4+ T cells sorted from blood. Per the publication, the cell subset or site label means: CD45RA+ positively selected. This TCR came from a woman aged 25 to 45 in good health. The nucleotide sequence reads TGTGCCAGCACCCAGGAGCGGGCCTACAATGAGCAGTTCTTC. Its translation is CASTQERAYNEQFF.